A selection of T cell receptor beta chains follows, all from one sample in a study of T cells in Graves' hyperthyroidism and ophthalmopathy. TCRdb re-analysed the multiplex PCR reads in MiXCR, keeping a single row per CDR3 protein. The repertoire has some 570,000 distinct CDR3 sequences, approximately 17% of them found once; the top ten carry roughly a sixth. The sample comprised blood. Receptors originate from a woman aged 18-29 years with Graves' ophthalmopathy. Each CDR3 is given with its conserved first and last residue. Fields, in order: J gene, D gene, clone size, V gene, CDR3 DNA, CDR3 protein. A D gene is named only where the DNA matches it firmly. Where a row states a size, it is once, few, many or the class of an expanded clone; other rows omit it.

J: TRBJ2-6; D: .; size: few; V: TRBV5-4; DNA: TGTGCCAGCAGCCCGGGTTACTCTGGGGCCAACGTCCTGACTTTC; CDR3: CASSPGYSGANVLTF
J: TRBJ1-5; D: .; size: many; V: TRBV6-1; DNA: TGTGCCAGCAGTGTGAGCCAGGATAGCAATCAGCCCCAGCATTTT; CDR3: CASSVSQDSNQPQHF
J: TRBJ2-7; D: .; size: .; V: TRBV20-1; DNA: TGCAGTGCTAGGGGGGGACGTGCCTCCTACGAGCAGTACTTC; CDR3: CSARGGRASYEQYF
J: TRBJ2-7; D: TRBD2; size: .; V: TRBV20-1; DNA: TGCAGTGCTAGAGATGGCGGGAGGAGCGATTACGAGCAGTACTTC; CDR3: CSARDGGRSDYEQYF
J: TRBJ1-2; D: .; size: .; V: TRBV6-1; DNA: TGTGCCAGGTCTGGTGTCTATGGCTACACCTTC; CDR3: CARSGVYGYTF
J: TRBJ1-2; D: .; size: .; V: TRBV12-5; DNA: TGTGCTAGTGGTTACACAAACTATGGCTACACCTTC; CDR3: CASGYTNYGYTF
J: TRBJ2-5; D: TRBD2; size: .; V: TRBV7-2; DNA: TGTGCCAGCAGTGTTGGTAGCGGGAGGCGGCAAGAGACCCAGTACTTC; CDR3: CASSVGSGRRQETQYF
J: TRBJ1-5; D: TRBD1; size: .; V: TRBV4-1; DNA: TGCGCCAGCAGCCAAGCACCTCGACAGGGGTCCAATCAGCCCCAGCATTTT; CDR3: CASSQAPRQGSNQPQHF
J: TRBJ1-1; D: .; size: many; V: TRBV6-2/TRBV6-3; DNA: TGTGCCAGCAGTTACGGCATGACAGTGAACACTGAAGCTTTCTTT; CDR3: CASSYGMTVNTEAFF
J: TRBJ1-1; D: TRBD1; size: .; V: TRBV3-1; DNA: TGTGCCAGCTCACAGGGGGACAGGGTTTGTACTGAAGCTTTCTTT; CDR3: CASSQGDRVCTEAFF
J: TRBJ1-4; D: TRBD1; size: many; V: TRBV28; DNA: TGTGCCAGCAGTCTATCAGGGGGTAATGAAAAACTGTTTTTT; CDR3: CASSLSGGNEKLFF
J: TRBJ2-1; D: TRBD1; size: many; V: TRBV7-9; DNA: TGTGCCAGCATTCGGGGACAGCTATACAATGAGCAGTTCTTC; CDR3: CASIRGQLYNEQFF
J: TRBJ2-7; D: .; size: many; V: TRBV5-1; DNA: TGCGCCAGCAGCTCCCGGGCCGGAACCTACGAGCAGTACTTC; CDR3: CASSSRAGTYEQYF
J: TRBJ1-2; D: .; size: .; V: TRBV2; DNA: TGCGGGGGGAATGTGGGACGGAGTAACTATGGCTACACCTTC; CDR3: CGGNVGRSNYGYTF
J: TRBJ1-2; D: .; size: .; V: TRBV29-1; DNA: TGCAGCGTTGAAAAGGAGGTGCCTAACTATGGCTACACCTTC; CDR3: CSVEKEVPNYGYTF
J: TRBJ1-1; D: .; size: .; V: TRBV13; DNA: TGCGCCAGCAGCCACGAAGGGCTGAACACTGAAGCTTTCTTT; CDR3: CASSHEGLNTEAFF
J: TRBJ2-7; D: .; size: few; V: TRBV6-2/TRBV6-3; DNA: TGTGCCAGCAGCTCCCCGATCTACGAGCAGTACTTC; CDR3: CASSSPIYEQYF
J: TRBJ2-1; D: TRBD1; size: many; V: TRBV29-1; DNA: TGCAGCGTTCCGGGACAGGGTCCCAATGAGCAGTTCTTC; CDR3: CSVPGQGPNEQFF
J: TRBJ2-1; D: TRBD2; size: .; V: TRBV19; DNA: TGTGCCAGTAGTAGTAGCGGGAGCGCTTTCGATGAGCAGTTCTTC; CDR3: CASSSSGSAFDEQFF
J: TRBJ2-5; D: .; size: few; V: TRBV5-1; DNA: TGCGCCAGCAGCTTGGGGTGGGGTCTAAGGGAGACCCAGTACTTC; CDR3: CASSLGWGLRETQYF
J: TRBJ2-1; D: .; size: .; V: TRBV11-2; DNA: TGTGCCAGCAGCCCCTCTAGGGGTCATGAGCAGTTCTTC; CDR3: CASSPSRGHEQFF
J: TRBJ1-1; D: .; size: many; V: TRBV6-1; DNA: TGTGCCAGCAGTTTTTTAGACACTGAAGCTTTCTTT; CDR3: CASSFLDTEAFF
J: TRBJ2-7; D: TRBD2; size: .; V: TRBV27; DNA: TGTGCCACCAAGCGGGAGGGCCGTTACGAGCAGTACTTC; CDR3: CATKREGRYEQYF